This record concerns one T cell receptor beta chain sequence. These data are taken from a study of technical replicates of blood from a few donors. The V end was cut by 4 bases, the J end by 6 bases, with 11 bases between. CDR3 length: 13 amino acids. From germline, CDR1 is MNHEY and CDR2 SVGAGI. Repertoires were generated with immunoSEQ multiplex PCR, while TCRdb's copy carries only in-frame clones and drops some. The repertoire holds 85,000 to 100,000 clones, approximately 94% seen once, with 0.22% in the top ten. V gene TRBV6-5 combines with J gene TRBJ2-3; D unresolved. Material: T cells isolated from PBMCs. The sequence derives from a human donor in good health. The CDR3 nucleotides are TGTGCCAGCAGTTCCGTTCTTTTGGATACGCAGTATTTT. Residues: CASSSVLLDTQYF.